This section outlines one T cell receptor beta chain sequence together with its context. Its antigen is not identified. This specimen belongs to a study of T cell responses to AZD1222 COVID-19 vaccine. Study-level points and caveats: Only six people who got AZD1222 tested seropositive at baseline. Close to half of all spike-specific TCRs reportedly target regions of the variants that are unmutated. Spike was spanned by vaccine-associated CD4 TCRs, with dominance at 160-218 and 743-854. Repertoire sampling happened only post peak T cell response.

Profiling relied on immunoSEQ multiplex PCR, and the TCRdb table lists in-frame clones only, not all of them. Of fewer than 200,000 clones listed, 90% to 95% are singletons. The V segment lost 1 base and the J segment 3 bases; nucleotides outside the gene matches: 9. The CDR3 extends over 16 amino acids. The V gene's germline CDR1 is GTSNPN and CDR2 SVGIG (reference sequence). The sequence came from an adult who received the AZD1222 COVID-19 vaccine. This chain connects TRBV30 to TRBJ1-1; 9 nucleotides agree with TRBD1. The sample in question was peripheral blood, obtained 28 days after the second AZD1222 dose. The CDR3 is CAWSAGTGFLDTEAFF. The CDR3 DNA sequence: TGTGCCTGGAGTGCGGGGACAGGGTTTTTGGACACTGAAGCTTTCTTT. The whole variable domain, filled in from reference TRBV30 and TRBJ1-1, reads SQTIHQWPATLVQPVGSPLSLECTVEGTSNPNLYWYRQAAGRGLQLLFYSVGIGQISSEVPQNLSASRPQDRQFILSSKKLLLSDSGFYLCAWSAGTGFLDTEAFFGQGTRLTVV.